These 9 T cell receptor beta chains originate from one sample sequenced in a study of patients and donors after allogeneic stem cell transplantation. TCRdb re-called the RT-PCR reads with MiXCR, one entry per CDR3 protein. The sample includes 2,700 or so distinct CDR3 sequences, around 8.2% of them seen just once. The sequenced sample consisted of blood, either unsorted or a sorted T cell fraction (not recorded which). The receptors shown here come from a human donor who was either an allogeneic HSCT recipient or a stem cell or donor lymphocyte infusion donor (not recorded which). It is not recorded whose cells these are; they may come from a transplant donor.

This clonotype was counted a few times. This chain uses TRBV4-2 with TRBJ2-3; possibly TRBD2 for D (5 bases). The CDR3 extends over 17 amino acids. Germline V CDR1 and CDR2: LGHNA, YNFKEQ. Trimming took off 1 base at V and 0 bases at J, with 14 bases between the two ends. CDR3 sequence (DNA): TGTGCCAGCAGCCAAGGCGGTCGGGAACGGAGCACAGATACGCAGTATTTT. Translating gives CASSQGGRERSTDTQYF.

By share of the sample, this clonotype is medium-sized. The chain couples TRBV7-3 to TRBJ2-4, with D tentatively TRBD1 (5 bases). The germline gives CDR1 SGHTA, CDR2 FQGTGA. V was pared by 2 bases and J by 4 bases, with 6 bases between. The CDR3 length is 13 residues. CDR3 residues: CASSLDSKNIQYF. The DNA of the CDR3 is TGTGCCAGCAGCTTAGACAGTAAAAACATTCAGTACTTC.

V gene TRBV9 combines with J gene TRBJ1-2; 7 bases fit TRBD1. The length of the CDR3 is 12 residues. Trimming took 4 bases from V and 14 from J; bases not matched to a gene: 11. The germline gives CDR1 SGDLS, CDR2 YYNGEE. In DNA, the CDR3 is TGTGCCAGCAGCTCCTCGACAGGGCTTGGAACCTTC. Translated: CASSSSTGLGTF.

V is TRBV5-1 and J is TRBJ2-1, with D possibly matching TRBD1 (5 bases). The V end was cut by 3 bases, the J end by 5 bases, with 12 bases between. The CDR3 contains 14 residues. Germline CDR1 SGHRS, CDR2 YFSETQ. CDR3 residues: CASSSQGTNNEQFF. The DNA of the CDR3 is TGCGCCAGCAGCTCCCAGGGTACAAACAATGAGCAGTTCTTC. The full variable domain, with the rest looked up from reference TRBV5-1 and TRBJ2-1, is KAGVTQTPRYLIKTRGQQVTLSCSPISGHRSVSWYQQTPGQGLQFLFEYFSETQRNKGNFPGRFSGRQFSNSRSEMNVSTLELGDSALYLCASSSQGTNNEQFFGPGTRLTVL.

This clonotype is labeled as medium-sized. The chain uses TRBV4-2 and TRBJ2-1; D ambiguous. V dropped 0 bases and J dropped 1 base, with 7 bases sitting between them. The CDR3 extends over 15 amino acids. Germline V gene sequence: CDR1 LGHNA, CDR2 YNFKEQ. CDR3 nucleotides: TGTGCCAGCAGCCAAGAAAAAGCTTCCTACAATGAGCAGTTCTTC. The encoded protein is CASSQEKASYNEQFF.

This clonotype was seen only a few times. The chain employs TRBV29-1 and TRBJ1-1; D gene ambiguous. V dropped 6 bases and J dropped 0 bases, with 14 bases sitting between them. Per the germline V gene, CDR1 is SQVTM and CDR2 is ANQGSEA. The CDR3 runs to 14 residues. CDR3: CSVIIVGMNTEAFF. CDR3 in DNA: TGCAGCGTGATAATAGTAGGAATGAACACTGAAGCTTTCTTT.

By proportion, this clonotype is large. The chain is built from TRBV7-9 and TRBJ2-5, with D perhaps matching TRBD2 (6 bases). Germline V gives CDR1 SEHNR, CDR2 FQNEAQ (reference sequence). V was trimmed by 5 bases and J by 5 bases, leaving 18 bases between them. CDR3 length: 15 amino acids. CDR3 region: CASSQEGLLSETQYF. CDR3 in DNA: TGTGCCAGCAGCCAGGAGGGACTTCTTTCGGAGACCCAGTACTTC.

This clonotype is medium-sized. Here the CDR3 reads CASSLFSGIETQYF. CDR3 nucleotide sequence: TGTGCCAGCAGCTTATTCTCTGGAATAGAGACCCAGTACTTC. The chain uses TRBV7-9 and TRBJ2-5; D remains ambiguous. This CDR3 has 14 residues. The germline V gene has CDR1 SEHNR and CDR2 FQNEAQ (reference sequence). The V end was cut by 2 bases, the J end by 4 bases, with 11 bases between.

In this sample, this clonotype is medium-sized. V and J are TRBV28 and TRBJ2-7; weak D call: TRBD2 (5 bases). V dropped 9 bases and J dropped 3 bases, with 9 bases sitting between them. In germline, CDR1 is MDHEN, CDR2 SYDVKM. The CDR3 totals 11 residues. The CDR3 reads CASHAGYEQYF. The CDR3 DNA follows: TGTGCCAGTCATGCGGGCTACGAGCAGTACTTC.